This T cell receptor beta chain appears in the sequencing data of a study of Tregs in tolerant kidney transplant recipients. Study-wide results and caveats: Biological reproducibility was not directly addressed in this study.

The table came from immunoSEQ multiplex PCR; TCRdb's copy has only in-frame clones and leaves some out. In the table there are tens of thousands of clones, less than 95% of which are singletons. CD4+CD25+CD127- Tregs, CD4+CD25- non-Tregs, CD4 and CD8 cells were sorted. An overnight rest at 37°C with 200 to 250 IU/ml IL-2 preceded regulatory T cell sorting from thawed PBMCs. This CDR3 comprises 14 residues. Germline V gene lookup returns CDR1 MNHEY and CDR2 SMNVEV (reference sequence). V dropped 0 bases and J dropped 3 bases, with 9 bases sitting between them. Note on this clone: Its matching antigen is unknown.

The rearrangement joins TRBV27 to TRBJ2-7; D not certain. Sequenced: Tregs from blood. The sequence was collected from a human donor in good health. The CDR3 nucleotides are TGTGCCAGCAGTTTATCCTGGGTAGGCTACGAGCAGTACTTC. Residues: CASSLSWVGYEQYF.